This T cell receptor beta chain was captured in a study of shared clonotypes between healthy human individuals. Each donor was a Caucasian adult residing in Nashville, Tennessee. Comments on this clone: Its specificity is not known.

The CDR3 has 16 residues. V shed 4 bases and J 5 bases; nucleotides not matched to a gene: 11. Germline V lookup: CDR1 SGHNT, CDR2 YYREEE (reference sequence). Study-wide results and caveats: Compared with memory subsets, naive subsets generally had larger estimated richness. How much donors shared clonotypes was expected to be affected by sequencing depth.

In the authors' workflow: For the immunoSEQ data, sequences were junction-only without quality scores, so filtering differed. Sequenced by immunoSEQ multiplex PCR; TCRdb stores in-frame clones only, minus some. The D gene and trimming were derived from the DNA, and the V and J assignments and clone size from that table. The sample lists about 2.4 million clones; more than 90% were seen once. This clonotype originated in a man younger than 30 in good health. The chain carries TRBV5-4 and TRBJ2-5; 10 positions match TRBD1. The sequenced sample consisted of naive CD4+ T cells sorted from blood. The sample's subset: CD45RA+ positively selected. Here the CDR3 DNA reads TGTGCCAGCAGCGTCACCGGGACAGGGGCTAGCGAGACCCAGTACTTC. It translates to CASSVTGTGASETQYF. Variable domain in full (rest from reference TRBV5-4 and TRBJ2-5): ETGVTQSPTHLIKTRGQQVTLRCSSQSGHNTVSWYQQALGQGPQFIFQYYREEENGRGNFPPRFSGLQFPNYSSELNVNALELDDSALYLCASSVTGTGASETQYFGPGTRLLVL.